This T cell receptor (beta chain) is from a study of T cell responses to AZD1222 COVID-19 vaccine. CDR3 length equals 15 residues. Trimming at V came to 4 bases and at J to 8 bases, leaving 11 bases not matched to a gene. The germline CDR1 and CDR2 sequences are MNHEY and SVGEGT. The repertoire was sequenced with immunoSEQ multiplex PCR; TCRdb's copy has only in-frame clones and lacks some. The sample has fewer than 150,000 clones, 70% to 90% seen once. Pooling covered second doses at about 4 or about 12 weeks. Study-wide points: Just a handful of AZD1222 recipients tested seropositive at baseline.

With regard to this clone: No antigen is known for it.

The sequence was collected from an adult who received the AZD1222 COVID-19 vaccine. This material consisted of peripheral blood, taken 28 days after the second AZD1222 dose. The genes are TRBV6-2 or TRBV6-3 and TRBJ1-2; 9 nucleotides agree with TRBD1. CDR3 amino acids: CASSSGQGRRGGYTF. For the CDR3, the DNA is TGTGCCAGCAGTTCGGGACAGGGAAGAAGAGGGGGCTACACCTTC.